The rows below give T cell receptor beta chains drawn from one sample of a study of blood T cell repertoires in COVID-19. Only in-frame clones appear in the TCRdb table, and some are missing; sequencing was by immunoSEQ multiplex PCR. The table includes roughly 280,000 clones, around nine tenths detected once. The specimen sequenced was peripheral blood. Receptor source: a woman in her thirties with COVID-19, enrolled during active disease. Each CDR3 is given with its conserved first and last residue. A D gene is named only where the DNA matches it firmly. A clone size is listed for some rows: how often the clone was seen (once, few, many), or a class if it is expanded.

>TRBD1|TRBJ1-6|15|TRBV5-1|.
CASSLTAGGNSPLHF
TGCGCCAGCAGCTTGACGGCAGGGGGTAATTCACCCCTCCACTTT
>.|TRBJ2-3|15|TRBV27|.
CASSSTLGYTDTQYF
TGTGCCAGCAGTTCCACGCTAGGATATACCGATACGCAGTATTTT
>TRBD1|TRBJ1-1|16|TRBV29-1|.
CSVLIYLQGARTEAFF
TGCAGCGTCCTCATTTACTTACAGGGGGCGCGGACTGAAGCTTTCTTT
>TRBD1|TRBJ2-5|14|TRBV27|.
CASSPTNRGETQYF
TGTGCCAGCAGTCCAACTAACAGGGGAGAGACCCAGTACTTC
>TRBD2|TRBJ2-7|14|TRBV5-1|.
CASSLAGGPNEQYF
TGCGCCAGCAGCTTGGCGGGAGGGCCAAACGAGCAGTACTTC
>TRBD1|TRBJ1-6|14|TRBV30|many
CAWKTGEISSPLHF
TGTGCCTGGAAGACAGGGGAAATTAGTTCACCCCTCCACTTT
>TRBD1|TRBJ2-6|18|TRBV10-3|.
CATRDSLGPLSGANVLTF
TGTGCCACCCGGGACAGCCTCGGGCCCCTATCTGGGGCCAACGTCCTGACTTTC
>.|TRBJ2-7|14|TRBV5-1|.
CASSWQGREWEQYF
TGCGCCAGCAGCTGGCAGGGCCGGGAGTGGGAGCAGTACTTC
>.|TRBJ1-2|14|TRBV7-9|.
CASSIRTVNYGYTF
TGTGCCAGCAGCATTCGAACAGTCAACTATGGCTACACCTTC
>.|TRBJ2-3|17|TRBV4-2|.
CASSQEPGVPSTDTQYF
TGTGCCAGCAGCCAAGAACCGGGAGTACCATCCACAGATACGCAGTATTTT
>.|TRBJ1-2|8|TRBV30|.
CAWGGGTF
.
>TRBD2|TRBJ2-4|18|TRBV4-1|once
CASSPGLAGGRAKNIQYF
TGCGCCAGCAGCCCCGGACTAGCGGGAGGCCGAGCCAAAAACATTCAGTACTTC
>TRBD2|TRBJ2-7|18|TRBV24-1|.
CATSDLGLAGEEGNEQYF
TGTGCCACCAGTGATTTGGGACTAGCGGGAGAGGAAGGGAACGAGCAGTACTTC
>.|TRBJ1-2|14|TRBV6-6|.
CASSDDEGSYGYTF
TGTGCCAGCAGTGATGACGAGGGAAGCTATGGCTACACCTTC
>.|TRBJ1-2|15|TRBV5-1|.
CASSLRVGQGNGYTF
TGCGCCAGCAGCTTGAGGGTCGGGCAGGGAAATGGCTACACCTTC
>TRBD2|TRBJ2-2|18|TRBV28|.
CASWTPGLAGMNTGELFF
TGTGCCAGCTGGACACCGGGACTAGCGGGAATGAACACCGGGGAGCTGTTTTTT
>.|TRBJ1-1|13|TRBV5-4|.
CASSFRQDTEAFF
TGTGCCAGCAGTTTCCGACAGGACACTGAAGCTTTCTTT
>.|TRBJ2-7|16|TRBV4-1|.
CASSQDRGKDVHEQYF
TGCGCCAGCAGCCAAGATAGGGGTAAAGACGTTCACGAGCAGTACTTC
>.|TRBJ1-4|14|TRBV2|.
CASSDNSSYEKLFF
TGTGCCAGCAGTGATAATAGTTCTTACGAAAAACTGTTTTTT
>.|TRBJ1-1|13|TRBV19|.
CASSMTENTEAFF
TGTGCCAGTAGTATGACAGAGAACACTGAAGCTTTCTTT
>.|TRBJ1-2|16|TRBV4-1|.
CASSQDPQQGMYGYTF
TGCGCCAGCAGCCAAGACCCCCAACAGGGTATGTATGGCTACACCTTC
>.|TRBJ1-1|13|TRBV7-3|.
CASSSGGWTEAFF
TGTGCCAGCAGCTCGGGGGGTTGGACTGAAGCTTTCTTT
>.|TRBJ2-3|16|TRBV21-1|.
CASSYGRLAGTDTQYF
TGTGCCAGCAGTTATGGGAGGCTAGCGGGGACAGATACGCAGTATTTT
>TRBD1|TRBJ1-1|17|TRBV14|.
CASSQAINRGLNTEAFF
TGTGCCAGCAGCCAAGCAATCAACAGGGGCCTGAACACTGAAGCTTTCTTT
>TRBD2|TRBJ2-3|16|TRBV11-2|.
CASSRGWREGTDTQYF
TGTGCCAGCAGCCGTGGTTGGCGGGAGGGCACAGATACGCAGTATTTT
>TRBD1|TRBJ1-2|15|TRBV6-5|.
CASSSPGQGDYGYTF
TGTGCCAGCAGTTCACCGGGACAGGGCGACTATGGCTACACCTTC
>.|TRBJ2-2|14|TRBV21-1|.
CATQFFGATGELFF
TGTGCCACCCAATTTTTCGGAGCCACCGGGGAGCTGTTTTTT
>.|TRBJ2-4|16|TRBV27|.
CASSPRLFFAKNIQYF
TGTGCCAGCAGTCCCAGACTATTCTTCGCCAAAAACATTCAGTACTTC
>.|TRBJ1-1|13|TRBV19|.
CASSDMGGTEAFF
TGTGCCAGTAGCGACATGGGGGGGACAGAAGCTTTCTTT
>.|TRBJ2-7|13|TRBV7-9|.
CASSPTGDYEQYF
TGTGCCAGCAGCCCGACAGGAGACTACGAGCAGTACTTC
>TRBD1|TRBJ2-7|13|TRBV28|.
CASSWDRGHEQYF
TGTGCCAGCAGTTGGGACAGGGGCCACGAGCAGTACTTC
>TRBD2|TRBJ2-2|16|TRBV5-1|.
CASSFSGRGGTGELFF
TGCGCCAGCAGCTTTAGCGGGAGAGGCGGCACCGGGGAGCTGTTTTTT
>.|TRBJ1-5|12|TRBV15|once
CAIEADYQPQHF
TGTGCCATCGAGGCAGACTATCAGCCCCAGCATTTT
>.|TRBJ1-6|15|TRBV2|.
CASSPHLRGVPPLHF
TGTGCCAGCAGTCCCCACCTTCGAGGAGTTCCACCCCTCCACTTT
>.|TRBJ1-2|13|TRBV19|few
CASNNHRENGYTF
TGTGCCAGTAACAACCACAGGGAAAATGGCTACACCTTC
>.|TRBJ2-7|15|TRBV18|.
CASSPRASEVYEQYF
TGTGCCAGCTCACCACGGGCTAGCGAGGTCTACGAGCAGTACTTC
>.|TRBJ2-2|14|TRBV6-4|.
CASSLRGDTGELFF
TGTGCCAGCAGCCTCAGGGGCGACACCGGGGAGCTGTTTTTT
>TRBD1|TRBJ1-2|13|TRBV2|.
CASNKDRVYGYTF
TGTGCCAGCAACAAAGACAGGGTCTATGGCTACACCTTC
>.|TRBJ1-1|15|TRBV4-3|.
CASSQDRAQGTEAFF
TGCGCCAGCAGCCAAGACAGGGCCCAGGGCACTGAAGCTTTCTTT
>.|TRBJ2-7|13|TRBV27|.
CASRDGSYYEQYF
TGTGCCAGCAGGGACGGGAGTTACTACGAGCAGTACTTC
>TRBD1|TRBJ2-3|18|TRBV24-1|.
CATSDARATGEPTDTQYF
TGTGCCACCAGTGACGCCCGGGCGACAGGGGAGCCCACAGATACGCAGTATTTT
>.|TRBJ2-5|13|TRBV5-4|.
CASGGQAGETQYF
TGTGCCAGCGGCGGACAGGCGGGGGAGACCCAGTACTTC
>TRBD1|TRBJ2-7|15|TRBV7-2|.
CASSFGTGSIYEQYF
TGTGCCAGCAGCTTCGGGACAGGGAGTATCTACGAGCAGTACTTC
>.|TRBJ2-5|13|TRBV5-4|.
CASSFEGVETQYF
TGTGCCAGCAGCTTTGAGGGTGTAGAGACCCAGTACTTC
>TRBD2|TRBJ2-3|16|TRBV6-5|.
CASSYDSGKGTDTQYF
TGTGCCAGCAGTTACGATAGCGGGAAGGGTACAGATACGCAGTATTTT
>.|TRBJ2-7|14|TRBV27|.
CASKITPSSYEQYF
TGTGCCAGCAAAATTACTCCTAGCTCCTACGAGCAGTACTTC
>TRBD1|TRBJ2-7|15|TRBV24-1|once
CATEGRDRGSYEQYF
TGTGCCACCGAGGGGAGGGACAGGGGTTCCTACGAGCAGTACTTC
>TRBD2|TRBJ2-1|16|TRBV30|.
CAWAPSLALSYNEQFF
TGTGCCTGGGCCCCCTCACTAGCGCTATCCTACAATGAGCAGTTCTTC
>TRBD1|TRBJ2-7|14|TRBV2|.
CASRGTGGLFEQYF
TGTGCCAGCAGGGGGACAGGGGGACTTTTCGAGCAGTACTTC
>TRBD1|TRBJ2-1|14|TRBV18|.
CASSPDRSYNEQFF
TGTGCCAGCTCGCCGGACAGGTCCTACAATGAGCAGTTCTTC
>TRBD1|TRBJ2-7|13|TRBV29-1|.
CSVSRQGSYEQYF
TGCAGCGTTAGTCGACAGGGTTCCTACGAGCAGTACTTC
>TRBD1|TRBJ2-7|15|TRBV6-6|once
CASSRSRDSRREQYF
TGTGCCAGCAGTCGATCCCGGGACAGTAGACGCGAGCAGTACTTC
>.|TRBJ2-7|13|TRBV29-1|.
CSAEGGTAREQYF
TGCAGCGCTGAAGGAGGTACCGCGCGCGAGCAGTACTTC
>TRBD2|TRBJ2-2|14|TRBV28|few
CASGVAGYTGELFF
TGTGCCAGCGGTGTAGCGGGATACACCGGGGAGCTGTTTTTT